This T cell receptor beta chain was identified in a study of control samples from healthy donors and cancer patients. TCRdb's copy holds only in-frame clones and misses some; the assay was immunoSEQ multiplex PCR. The sample shows 150,000 to 200,000 clones, 90% of them seen only once. Germline V CDR1 and CDR2: MNHEY, SMNVEV (reference sequence). Unmatched junction bases numbered 5, after V lost 2 bases and J lost 5 bases. This CDR3 region has 14 residues. This clonotype was sampled from a woman in her forties or fifties in good health. The chain has TRBV27 and TRBJ1-2; 7 positions match TRBD1. The sequenced sample consisted of blood. The CDR3 coding sequence is TGTGCCAGCAGTTTAACGGGACAGCTGTATGGCTACACCTTC. Its translation is CASSLTGQLYGYTF.